This T cell receptor beta chain was recorded in a study of blood T cell repertoires in COVID-19. This clone has a handful of counts. The CDR3 is 14 residues long. Germline CDR1 and CDR2: LNHDA and SQIVND (reference sequence). V lost 2 bases and J lost 1, with 8 bases in between. Profiling relied on immunoSEQ multiplex PCR, and the TCRdb table lists in-frame clones only, not all of them. Among 95,000 to 150,000 clones listed, 60% to 85% were seen once. This TCR derives from a man between 65 and 85 years old with acute or convalescent COVID-19. Sequenced sample: peripheral blood. The V call is TRBV19, the J call TRBJ1-1; D is uncertain. CDR3 sequence: CASSINAGNTEAFF. DNA of the CDR3: TGTGCCAGTAGTATAAACGCAGGGAACACTGAAGCTTTCTTT.